This passage covers 3 T cell receptor beta chains from one sample sequenced in a study of blood T cell repertoires in COVID-19. The assay was immunoSEQ multiplex PCR, and TCRdb's table has in-frame clones only and misses some. The sample carries roughly 150,000 clones, roughly 81% recorded once. Sequencing was performed on peripheral blood. The origin of the receptors is a woman in her forties or fifties with COVID-19, enrolled during active disease.

The chain links TRBV12-3 or TRBV12-4 to TRBJ1-1, with 7 bases matching TRBD1. The CDR3 is made up of 13 amino acids. After removal of 6 bases from V and 6 bases from J, the junction contained 7 bases not matched to a gene. As DNA, the CDR3 is TGTGCCAGCAGCCGGGACAGAGGGGCTGAAGCTTTCTTT. This translates into CASSRDRGAEAFF.

The genes are TRBV5-4 and TRBJ2-2; TRBD1 matches 8 bases. Trimming removed 3 bases from V and 7 bases from J; junction bases left unmatched: 2. Germline V lookup: CDR1 SGHNT, CDR2 YYREEE (reference sequence). The CDR3 spans 13 residues. The CDR3 nucleotides are TGTGCCAGCAGCTCAGGGGGCATCGGGGAGCTGTTTTTT. Its protein product is CASSSGGIGELFF. The full variable domain, in which reference TRBV5-4 and TRBJ2-2 provide the parts outside the CDR3, is ETGVTQSPTHLIKTRGQQVTLRCSSQSGHNTVSWYQQALGQGPQFIFQYYREEENGRGNFPPRFSGLQFPNYSSELNVNALELDDSALYLCASSSGGIGELFFGEGSRLTVL.

The gene calls are TRBV11-2 and TRBJ2-3; D not resolved. The CDR3 length is 12 residues. V lost 5 bases and J 6 bases, leaving 9 bases between the germline ends. Per the germline V gene, CDR1 is SGHAT and CDR2 is FQNNGV. CDR3 sequence reads: CASSQTPDTQYF. CDR3 DNA: TGTGCCAGCAGCCAGACACCCGATACGCAGTATTTT. The variable domain in full, completed from reference TRBV11-2 and TRBJ2-3, reads EAGVAQSPRYKIIEKRQSVAFWCNPISGHATLYWYQQILGQGPKLLIQFQNNGVVDDSQLPKDRFSAERLKGVDSTLKIQPAKLEDSAVYLCASSQTPDTQYFGPGTRLTVL.